Below are 22 T cell receptor beta chains sequenced from a single sample in a study of a mutant IDH1 vaccine in newly diagnosed glioma. No antigens are known for them. Time point denoted: week 11, during vaccination. In every dose of vaccine, 300 ug of mutant IDH1 20-mer peptide was given alongside topical imiquimod. Sequencing was performed with immunoSEQ multiplex PCR; in TCRdb, only in-frame clones are kept and a portion is missing. The data show some 23,000 clones, over 65% seen once. The material sequenced was PBMCs, taken from a glioma patient whose treatment included an IDH1 peptide vaccine. The receptors here all came from a woman under 30 with glioma.

This clone was seen a few times. The rearrangement links TRBV10-3 to TRBJ1-6; tentatively, D is TRBD1 (6 bases). V gave up 6 bases and J gave up 7 bases, with 10 bases separating them. There are 13 residues in the CDR3. Looked up from germline, CDR1 is ENHRY and CDR2 is SYGVKD. The CDR3 here is CAISPDSNSPLHF. The CDR3 DNA reads TGTGCCATCAGCCCGGACAGCAATTCACCCCTCCACTTT.

V gene TRBV30 combines with J gene TRBJ1-2; the D is unclear. Trimming pared 1 base from V and 0 bases from J, leaving 6 bases between. The CDR3 covers 13 residues. Germline V gene sequence: CDR1 GTSNPN, CDR2 SVGIG (reference sequence). The CDR3 DNA reads TGTGCCTGGAGTGAATGGTCTAACTATGGCTACACCTTC. Encoded protein: CAWSEWSNYGYTF.

As DNA, the CDR3 is TGTGCCAGTAAAAGTCTGGCTGGGAGCAATCAGCCCCAGCATTTT. It encodes CASKSLAGSNQPQHF. This chain joins TRBV19 and TRBJ1-5; D uncertain. CDR3 size: 15 residues. Trimming removed 7 bases at V and 1 base at J, with 14 bases between. CDR1 is LNHDA, CDR2 SQIVND, per germline (reference sequence).

The V call is TRBV18, the J call TRBJ1-5; no clear D gene. The CDR3 totals 15 residues. V was shortened by 6 bases and J by 0 bases, with 12 bases between the two germline ends. The V gene's germline CDR1 is KGHSH and CDR2 LQKENI. CDR3 amino acids: CASSPDEYSNQPQHF. CDR3 nucleotides: TGTGCCAGCTCCCCTGACGAATATAGCAATCAGCCCCAGCATTTT.

This sequence joins TRBV6-1 and TRBJ2-3; tentatively, D is TRBD1 (7 bases). The CDR3 extends over 15 amino acids. V was shortened by 7 bases and J by 2 bases, with 16 bases between the two germline ends. CDR1 is MNHNS and CDR2 is SASEGT in the germline V gene. The CDR3 sequence: CASIRGATSTDTQYF. CDR3 DNA sequence: TGTGCCAGCATCAGGGGGGCCACCTCCACAGATACGCAGTATTTT.

The chain joins TRBV9 to TRBJ2-5; the D gene is possibly TRBD1 (6 bases). The CDR3 consists of 15 residues. Germline V lookup: CDR1 SGDLS, CDR2 YYNGEE. V lost 0 bases to trimming and J lost 5 bases, with 14 bases between them. Here the CDR3 reads CASSVDSGAGETQYF. CDR3 in DNA: TGTGCCAGCAGCGTAGACTCAGGGGCCGGGGAGACCCAGTACTTC.

In its sample, this clone was seen a few times. V is TRBV7-2 and J is TRBJ1-1, with D unresolved. The V end lost 1 base, the J end lost 7 bases, and 7 bases lay between the germline ends. The CDR3 runs 12 residues. CDR1 and CDR2 (germline): SGHTA, FQGNSA. CDR3 loop: CASSLDLGEAFF. CDR3 in DNA: TGTGCCAGCAGCTTAGATTTGGGTGAAGCTTTCTTT.

The chain combines TRBV11-2 with TRBJ1-2; D may be TRBD1 (5 bases). There are 16 residues in the CDR3. The germline V and J ends were trimmed by 4 bases and 8 bases, with 23 bases remaining between them. Germline-derived CDR1 and CDR2 are SGHAT and FQNNGV. The CDR3 coding sequence is TGTGCCAGCAGCTCGGCGGGGAGAGGGACTTCTTTCGGCTACACCTTC. Residues: CASSSAGRGTSFGYTF.

J is TRBJ2-1 and V is TRBV7-6, with D possibly matching TRBD2 (5 bases). CDR3 length: 12 residues. V dropped 5 bases and J dropped 6 bases, with 8 bases sitting between them. In germline, CDR1 is SGHVS, CDR2 FNYEAQ. The CDR3 DNA is TGTGCCAGCAGCCCGGGGAGCAATGAGCAGTTCTTC. Translating gives CASSPGSNEQFF.

The rearrangement uses TRBV6-6 and TRBJ2-5; D might be TRBD1 (5 bases). The CDR3 contains 14 residues. Germline values: CDR1 MNHNY, CDR2 SVGAGI (reference sequence). V was shortened by 2 bases and J by 7 bases, with 14 bases between the two germline ends. DNA for the CDR3: TGTGCCAGCAGTTACGTTGGCGTCCAGGGGACCCAGTACTTC. Its protein is CASSYVGVQGTQYF.

The rearrangement uses TRBV6-5 and TRBJ1-2; 9 positions agree with TRBD1. The CDR3 extends over 15 amino acids. Germline lookup yields CDR1 MNHEY and CDR2 SVGAGI. V dropped 1 base and J dropped 2; count of bases not matched to a gene: 2. CDR3 residues: CASSYLTGGNYGYTF. The CDR3 nucleotides are TGTGCCAGCAGTTACTTAACAGGGGGCAACTATGGCTACACCTTC.

The gene calls are TRBV25-1 and TRBJ1-4; TRBD1 aligns across 11 bases. V trimming: 0 bases; J trimming: 6 bases; junction bases outside the gene matches: 3. Germline loops: CDR1 MGHDK, CDR2 SYGVNS. The CDR3 consists of 16 residues. CDR3 DNA: TGTGCCAGCAGTGAATATTTGGGACAGGGGGATGAAAAACTGTTTTTT. Its protein product is CASSEYLGQGDEKLFF.

The chain uses TRBV6-5 and TRBJ2-1; the D is unclear. This CDR3 spans 16 amino acids. Between the trimmed V and J ends, which lost 1 base and 0 bases, there was a span of 10 bases. The germline V gene encodes CDR1 MNHEY and CDR2 SVGAGI. The CDR3 loop reads CASSYFAAPSYNEQFF. DNA for the CDR3: TGTGCCAGCAGTTACTTTGCAGCCCCCTCCTACAATGAGCAGTTCTTC.

This clone was detected a few times. The rearrangement joins TRBV13 to TRBJ2-3; D unresolved. Germline values: CDR1 PRHDT, CDR2 FYEKMQ (reference sequence). This CDR3 is built from 14 residues. The V end lost 5 bases, the J end lost 4 bases, and 13 bases lay between the germline ends. The CDR3 DNA follows: TGTGCCAGCAGCCCATATGGGGTTCCAGATACGCAGTATTTT. Its protein product is CASSPYGVPDTQYF. Full variable domain (outside the CDR3, taken from reference TRBV13 and TRBJ2-3): AAGVIQSPRHLIKEKRETATLKCYPIPRHDTVYWYQQGPGQDPQFLISFYEKMQSDKGSIPDRFSAQQFSDYHSELNMSSLELGDSALYFCASSPYGVPDTQYFGPGTRLTVL.

The chain carries TRBV19 and TRBJ2-5; the D gene could be TRBD1 or TRBD2 (5 bases each). From germline, CDR1 is LNHDA and CDR2 SQIVND (reference sequence). The V end was cut by 2 bases, the J end by 3 bases, with 7 bases between. The CDR3 is 13 residues long. CDR3 sequence: CASSIRGEETQYF. The CDR3 bases are TGTGCCAGTAGTATAAGAGGGGAAGAGACCCAGTACTTC.

About this clone itself: The junction departs from germline at one end; a sequencing error may be responsible. This chain joins TRBV4-3 and TRBJ1-2; D remains unclear. The germline V gene encodes CDR1 LGHNA and CDR2 YSLEER. The CDR3 spans 11 residues. The CDR3 bases are TGCGCCAGCAGCCAAGACTGTGCCATCCCCTTC. Encoded protein: CASSQDCAIPF.

This clone was observed a handful of times. The chain is built from TRBV28 and TRBJ1-5; unclear D gene. The CDR3 is 13 amino acids. Germline CDR1 MDHEN, CDR2 SYDVKM. V was shortened by 5 bases and J by 0 bases, with 5 bases between the two germline ends. CDR3 in amino acids: CASSRSSNQPQHF. DNA for the CDR3: TGTGCCAGCAGTCGTAGTAGCAATCAGCCCCAGCATTTT.

This chain joins TRBV15 and TRBJ1-5; 10 nucleotides line up with TRBD1. Trimming took 1 base from V and 6 from J; bases not matched to a gene: 6. CDR3 length equals 16 residues. Germline assignment: CDR1 LNHNV and CDR2 YYDKDF (reference sequence). CDR3 region: CATSRVQTGGGQPQHF. The DNA of the CDR3 is TGTGCCACCAGCAGAGTTCAGACAGGGGGCGGTCAGCCCCAGCATTTT.

The chain recombines TRBV7-2 with TRBJ1-2; D is possibly TRBD1 (6 bases). This CDR3 contains 16 residues. V gave up 1 base and J gave up 4 bases, with 16 bases separating them. Germline values: CDR1 SGHTA, CDR2 FQGNSA. CDR3 nucleotide sequence: TGTGCCAGCAGCTTAGAAAGGGACACTCCTCGCTATGGCTACACCTTC. It is translated as CASSLERDTPRYGYTF.

The chain is built from TRBV14 and TRBJ2-3; 8 bases map to TRBD1. The CDR3 runs to 15 residues. Germline loops: CDR1 SGHDN, CDR2 FVKESK. Unmatched junction bases numbered 6, after V lost 1 base and J lost 6 bases. CDR3 nucleotides: TGTGCCAGCAGCCAAGGCAGGGGGCGCGGGGATACGCAGTATTTT. Translation: CASSQGRGRGDTQYF.

The chain employs TRBV7-8 and TRBJ1-6; D not certain. This CDR3 spans 16 amino acids. The germline gives CDR1 SGHVS, CDR2 FQNEAQ. Trimming removed 1 base from V and 7 bases from J, with 14 bases in between. The CDR3 DNA reads TGTGCCAGCAGCTTAGTCTCGGGAACTCCCAATTCACCCCTCCACTTT. It translates to CASSLVSGTPNSPLHF.

The gene calls are TRBV5-1 and TRBJ2-7, with 8 bases that match TRBD2. The CDR3 runs 17 residues. Germline V lookup: CDR1 SGHRS, CDR2 YFSETQ. V gave up 5 bases and J gave up 5 bases; unmatched junction bases: 18. CDR3 residues: CASRVRADAGGSNEQYF. The CDR3 DNA is TGCGCCAGCAGGGTCCGAGCGGATGCGGGAGGTTCGAACGAGCAGTACTTC.